This TCR beta chain stems from a study of cytomegalovirus exposure and HLA in healthy donors. In the case of this clone: Relative to the germline gene, one junction end is altered; a read error may explain this. Other DNA variants within this sample encode the same CDR3.

Primers included in the PCR were 60 Vbeta and 13 Jbeta primers. The protocol was immunoSEQ multiplex PCR, while the TCRdb copy is restricted to in-frame clones and leaves out a portion. The sample yields about 100,000 clones, 74% seen once. The sequenced material came from PBMCs. The sequence derives from a woman aged 40 to 49 in good health and CMV-seropositive.

CDR3 residues: CASSGWRGAQTSSYNEQFF. Written as DNA, the CDR3 is TGTGCTAGCAGTGGTTGGCGGGGGGCTCAAACTAGCTCCTACAATGAGCAGTTCTTC. The chain combines TRBV6-1 with TRBJ2-1; 8 bases agree with TRBD2. The CDR3 runs 19 residues. The germline CDR1 and CDR2 sequences are MNHNS and SASEGT.